This entry is about one T cell receptor beta chain. Its binding antigen is unknown. The record has no base qualities; no much larger clone is one base away. V is cut by 0 bases and J by 5 bases, and the space between the germline ends is 8 bases. Based on the germline V gene, the CDR1 and CDR2 sequences are SGHRS and YFSETQ. Counted from cysteine to phenylalanine, this CDR3 has 13 amino acids. The kept DNA is CDR3 alone, 39 bases in frame from the first base. The sample belongs to a study of OX40 agonist ivuxolimab in advanced cancers. At the level of the whole study: Ivuxolimab, which targeted the costimulatory receptor OX40 (CD134), was an agonistic, fully human IgG2 monoclonal antibody. Intravenous ivuxolimab was administered to patients every 2 weeks at six dose levels: 0.01, 0.1, 0.3, 1.5, 3 and 10 mg/kg. Among the roughly 50 dose-escalation patients, some 20 had hepatocellular carcinoma, 15 or so melanoma, 9 renal cell carcinoma and 9 head and neck cancer. The dose-escalation cohort was about 86% male with a mean age of around 64 years, ranging from roughly 20 to 85. Patients were allowed to have had prior anti-PD-1, anti-PD-L1 or anti-CTLA-4 therapy, and around 40% of the dose-escalation patients had previously received checkpoint inhibitors. Three dose-escalation patients achieved partial responses, one with hepatocellular carcinoma and two with cutaneous melanoma. Peripheral TCRbeta sequencing aimed to test whether ivuxolimab altered TCR sequence diversity and caused clonal T-cell expansion. The paper describes the monotherapy dose-escalation part (N ≈ 51 patients) of the phase I trial of ivuxolimab.

Patients with autoimmune disease history or receiving systemic immunosuppression were excluded from the trial. Peripheral blood for TCR sequencing was collected from all dose cohorts at baseline, on cycle 4 day 1, and on cycle 7 day 1. Samples came from an open-label, multicenter, first-in-human phase I dose-escalation trial of ivuxolimab. Adults with locally advanced or metastatic melanoma, renal cell, hepatocellular, or head and neck squamous cell carcinoma were enrolled in the trial. Before TCR sequencing, CD4+ T cells and CD8+ T cells from peripheral blood were sorted into separate populations. Results the study describes overall, beyond this receptor: On average, CD8+ T cells showed more expanded clones than CD4+ T cells after ivuxolimab. Partial responders in the 0.1-3.0 mg/kg groups had among the lowest normalized peripheral clonal expansion, especially among CD8+ T cells. The antigen specificity of the clonally expanded peripheral T cells was not determined. Clonal expansion of both CD4+ and CD8+ blood T cells was observed from baseline to week 6 at doses 0.1 to 3.0 mg/kg. Low levels of normalized T-cell clonal expansion were also seen in some patients who did not respond.

Genomic DNA was extracted from sorted cells for sequencing of the TCRbeta CDR3 region. The immunoSEQ Assay was used for sequencing of TCRbeta CDR3 regions. TCRdb provides this immuneACCESS table in a form limited to in-frame rearrangements. Some clones are lacking; in checked studies, under half of them reflect an unresolved V gene, and why the rest are absent is not known. The sample table shows 99,000 or so clones, and roughly 90% are seen once. The ten largest clones capture around 0.33% of the sample. The rearranged segments are TRBV5-1 and TRBJ1-1, with the D gene not confidently named. The sequence derives from an adult with an advanced solid tumor such as melanoma, head and neck, liver or kidney cancer. The input for sequencing was CD4+ or CD8+ T cells sorted from blood, taken in a trial of the OX40 agonist ivuxolimab. CDR3 reads: CASSLGGRTEAFF. The nucleotides read TGCGCCAGCAGCTTGGGCGGGCGGACTGAAGCTTTCTTT.